One sample yielded the 4 T cell receptor beta chains listed below, sequenced in a study of blood T cell repertoires in COVID-19. Measured with immunoSEQ multiplex PCR; TCRdb has only the in-frame clones, and not every one. Of about 140,000 clones in the sample, about 79% were seen once. Source material: peripheral blood. The source of these receptors is a man in his fifties or sixties with active or convalescent COVID-19.

Only one count was recorded for this clone. The chain combines TRBV6-4 with TRBJ2-3, with TRBD1 as a possible D gene (6 bases). Germline assignment: CDR1 MRHNA and CDR2 SNTAGT. V was trimmed by 0 bases and J by 5 bases, leaving 24 bases between them. The CDR3 totals 19 residues. In nucleotides, the CDR3 is TGTGCCAGCAGTGACTCCAGTCATCAGGGGATGCGCGCACAAGATACGCAGTATTTT. Its translation: CASSDSSHQGMRAQDTQYF.

The V and J genes are TRBV11-3 and TRBJ1-1; tentative D call: TRBD1 (5 bases). V shed 3 bases and J shed 7 bases, with 12 bases lying between them. Germline V gives CDR1 SGHNT, CDR2 YENEEA. The CDR3 extends over 13 amino acids. CDR3 in DNA: TGTGCCAGCAGCTTCAGGGTTCAGGGTGAAGCTTTCTTT. This codes for CASSFRVQGEAFF.

The rearrangement joins TRBV15 to TRBJ1-2; no firm D call. The germline V gene has CDR1 LNHNV and CDR2 YYDKDF (reference sequence). The CDR3 length is 14 residues. V lost 0 bases and J 8 bases, leaving 13 bases between the germline ends. CDR3 protein: CATSRERTAGGYTF. In DNA form, the CDR3 reads TGTGCCACCAGCAGAGAAAGGACGGCGGGAGGCTACACCTTC. Together with reference TRBV15 and TRBJ1-2, the CDR3 gives the full variable domain: DAMVIQNPRYQVTQFGKPVTLSCSQTLNHNVMYWYQQKSSQAPKLLFHYYDKDFNNEADTPDNFQSRRPNTSFCFLDIRSPGLGDTAMYLCATSRERTAGGYTFGSGTRLTVV.

This clone was observed a few times. The chain joins TRBV11-3 to TRBJ2-7, with 9 bases aligning to TRBD2. Per germline, CDR1 SGHNT and CDR2 YENEEA. J gave up 4 bases and V 2 bases, and 6 bases lay outside the gene matches. This CDR3 region has 15 residues. CDR3 loop: CASSLYSGGGYEQYF. CDR3 DNA sequence: TGTGCCAGCAGCTTATATAGCGGGGGCGGATACGAGCAGTACTTC.